This passage covers 8 T cell receptor beta chains from one sample sequenced in a study of cytomegalovirus exposure and HLA in healthy donors (dated by TCRdb to about 2017). Receptor libraries were prepared by the immunoSEQ multiplex PCR assay. For the multiplex PCR, a mixture combining 60 forward primers for TCR Vbeta segments and 13 reverse primers for TCR Jbeta segments was used. In TCRdb, the immuneACCESS table is reduced to in-frame sequences with V and J assigned. These tables do not hold every clone; where another copy was compared, an unresolved V gene accounts for under half, and the others remain unexplained. This sample gives approximately 90,000 clones in total; more than 60% of them show up just once. Of the sample, roughly 2% is held by the ten largest clones. Sequenced: PBMCs. These receptors all come from a boy under 18 in good health and CMV-seronegative.

V usage is TRBV11-3 and J usage is TRBJ1-2; 8 nucleotides line up with TRBD1. There are 14 residues in the CDR3. Trimming cost V 8 bases and J 3 bases; bases outside gene matches: 8. The germline V gene has CDR1 SGHNT and CDR2 YENEEA. In nucleotides, the CDR3 is TGTGCCAGCGTCCAGCCGGACAGGGACTATGGCTACACCTTC. It is translated as CASVQPDRDYGYTF. Combining the CDR3 with reference TRBV11-3 and TRBJ1-2 gives the whole variable domain EAGVVQSPRYKIIEKKQPVAFWCNPISGHNTLYWYLQNLGQGPELLIRYENEEAVDDSQLPKDRFSAERLKGVDSTLKIQPAELGDSAVYLCASVQPDRDYGYTFGSGTRLTVV.

This clone was detected a few times. The CDR3 sequence: CASSLLGSGIGTDTQYF. The CDR3, as DNA: TGCGCCAGCAGCTTGTTAGGTAGCGGGATAGGCACAGATACGCAGTATTTT. The chain uses TRBV5-1 and TRBJ2-3, with TRBD2 matching over 8 bases. Germline CDR1 SGHRS, CDR2 YFSETQ. CDR3 size: 17 residues. The V segment lost 1 base and the J segment 1 base; nucleotides outside the gene matches: 8.

V is TRBV28 and J is TRBJ1-2, with D maybe TRBD1 (6 bases). V lost 3 bases, J lost 1 base, and 9 bases lay in between. The CDR3 consists of 14 residues. In germline, CDR1 is MDHEN, CDR2 SYDVKM. The CDR3 is CASSFAQGNYGYTF. CDR3 in DNA: TGTGCCAGCAGTTTTGCACAGGGTAACTATGGCTACACCTTC.

CDR3 loop: CASSYSRLAGTYEQYF. Here the CDR3 DNA reads TGTGCCAGCAGTTACTCGCGACTAGCGGGGACCTACGAGCAGTACTTC. V usage is TRBV6-5 and J usage is TRBJ2-7, with TRBD2 matching 11 bases. Germline V gives CDR1 MNHEY, CDR2 SVGAGI. The CDR3 is 16 amino acids. V dropped 0 bases and J dropped 2; count of bases not matched to a gene: 3.

This chain uses TRBV7-2 with TRBJ2-2, with D possibly TRBD2 on 5 matching bases. V lost 4 bases to trimming and J lost 4 bases, with 13 bases between them. The CDR3 loop spans 15 amino acids. Per the germline V gene, CDR1 is SGHTA and CDR2 is FQGNSA. As DNA, the CDR3 is TGTGCCAGCAGCTCTACTAGACGGGGCACCGGGGAGCTGTTTTTT. This codes for CASSSTRRGTGELFF.

This clone has more than one count but fewer than ten. The chain employs TRBV29-1 and TRBJ2-7, with D possibly matching TRBD2 (5 bases). The germline V gene has CDR1 SQVTM and CDR2 ANQGSEA. Trimming left V 6 bases short and J 6 bases short, with 18 bases between. CDR3 length: 13 amino acids. Here the CDR3 reads CSVVGGRAGEQYF. Written as DNA, the CDR3 is TGCAGCGTCGTCGGTGGGCGGGCGGGCGAGCAGTACTTC.

The gene calls are TRBV28 and TRBJ2-1; the match to TRBD2 covers 12 bases. V lost 4 bases and J lost 8; bases outside the gene matches: 21. Germline V gives CDR1 MDHEN, CDR2 SYDVKM. This CDR3 comprises 20 residues. CDR3 protein: CASSYPAGTSGPLVGYEQFF. The DNA for the CDR3 is TGTGCCAGCAGTTACCCAGCCGGGACTAGCGGGCCTCTGGTAGGCTATGAGCAGTTCTTC.

V and J are TRBV19 and TRBJ2-3; D unresolved. The germline V and J ends were trimmed by 3 bases and 5 bases, with 3 bases remaining between them. The CDR3 loop spans 11 amino acids. Looked up from germline, CDR1 is LNHDA and CDR2 is SQIVND (reference sequence). CDR3 residues: CASSIVDTQYF. The CDR3 DNA reads as TGTGCCAGTAGTATCGTAGATACGCAGTATTTT.